This T cell receptor beta chain was captured by sequencing in a study of blood T cell repertoires in COVID-19. This clone was found a few times. Germline CDR1 SGHTA, CDR2 FQGNSA. V was pared by 5 bases and J by 5 bases, with 13 bases between. This CDR3 spans 14 amino acids. Methods used by the authors: Amplification of reference gene primers provided the estimated nucleated cell counts. Profiling relied on immunoSEQ multiplex PCR, and the TCRdb table lists in-frame clones only, not all of them. For V, J and clone size, that table is used; D and trimming come from the DNA. The sample holds 150,000 to 200,000 clones; about four fifths are singletons and the top ten take about 12%.

V and J are TRBV7-2 and TRBJ2-1, with D hard to call. The clonotype comes from a man aged 50-60 years who had recovered from COVID-19. Sequencing used PBMCs or T cells enriched from blood (not recorded which). This CDR3 is CASSPTAQHNEQFF. CDR3 bases: TGTGCCAGCAGCCCCACAGCCCAGCACAATGAGCAGTTCTTC.